This T cell receptor beta chain came from a study of blood T cell repertoires in COVID-19. Turning to the study itself: Italy, Spain and the United States were the sources of the convalescent and acute COVID-19 samples. From T cells, B-cell-depleted T cells, or PBMCs came the material, which was cDNA or gDNA.

The CDR3 is 15 residues long. The V gene's germline CDR1 is KGHSH and CDR2 LQKENI. Study processing details: Amplification with reference gene primers provided the estimates of nucleated cell counts. Clones were sequenced by immunoSEQ multiplex PCR, and TCRdb holds only the in-frame ones, with some missing. The DNA was the basis for D and trimming; V, J and clone size are from that table. In the table there are fewer than 250,000 clones, roughly 86% of which are singletons. Comment on this clone: Sequence at one end of the junction differs from germline and may be a read error.

The chain links TRBV18 to TRBJ2-5, with a weak D call TRBD2 (5 bases). The sample was peripheral blood. The origin of this receptor is a man between 45 and 60 years old with acute or convalescent COVID-19. CDR3 sequence reads: CASSPPEETREAQYF. The CDR3 nucleotides read TGTGCCAGCTCACCACCGGAGGAGACAAGAGAGGCCCAGTACTTC.